These 27 T cell receptor beta chains were sequenced from one sample in a study of cytotoxic CD8 clonotypes in ibrutinib-treated CLL. Clones were read by immunoSEQ multiplex PCR, and TCRdb kept only the in-frame ones, dropping some. The profile shows under 50,000 clones, about two thirds of them singletons. The material sequenced was PBMCs, taken at disease progression, from a patient treated with ibrutinib. Source of these receptors: a human donor with chronic lymphocytic leukemia.

This clone was detected only once. The CDR3 reads CASSLPPGLISGANVLTF. The CDR3 region has the DNA TGTGCCAGCAGCCTCCCCCCGGGACTGATCTCTGGGGCCAACGTCCTGACTTTC. The chain carries TRBV4-2 and TRBJ2-6; D might be TRBD2 (6 bases). CDR3 size: 18 residues. Germline lookup yields CDR1 LGHNA and CDR2 YNFKEQ. V was trimmed by 4 bases and J by 0 bases, leaving 16 bases between them.

The chain carries TRBV10-3 and TRBJ2-3, with 11 bases identical to TRBD1. The germline V gene encodes CDR1 ENHRY and CDR2 SYGVKD. J was trimmed by 4 bases and V by 2 bases; bases with no gene match: 8. The CDR3 length is 17 residues. The CDR3, as DNA: TGTGCCATCAGTGAGCCCGGGACAGGGGGTTTCGCAGATACGCAGTATTTT. The encoded protein is CAISEPGTGGFADTQYF.

The chain joins TRBV4-1 to TRBJ2-2, with D possibly matching TRBD1 (5 bases). CDR3 length equals 15 residues. Trimming removed 1 base from V and 4 bases from J, with 10 bases in between. The germline gives CDR1 MGHRA, CDR2 YSYEKL. CDR3 amino acids: CASSQGDRSTGELFF. The CDR3 DNA sequence: TGCGCCAGCAGCCAAGGAGACAGATCCACCGGGGAGCTGTTTTTT.

The chain combines TRBV2 with TRBJ1-1; the D gene is possibly TRBD1 (5 bases). From germline, CDR1 is SNHLY and CDR2 FYNNEI. V was shortened by 0 bases and J by 4 bases, with 6 bases between the two germline ends. This CDR3 spans 13 amino acids. For the CDR3, the DNA is TGTGCCAGCAGTGAAGCCAGGGCCACTGAAGCTTTCTTT. This translates into CASSEARATEAFF.

The chain employs TRBV28 and TRBJ1-2, with TRBD1 matching 9 bases. The CDR3 is 15 residues long. Trimming cost V 3 bases and J 8 bases; bases outside gene matches: 10. Per the germline V gene, CDR1 is MDHEN and CDR2 is SYDVKM. DNA of the CDR3: TGTGCCAGCAGTTTCCTCGGAACAGGGGGCGACGGCTACACCTTC. It specifies CASSFLGTGGDGYTF.

The V call is TRBV11-2, the J call TRBJ2-7, with 7 nucleotides matching TRBD1. The germline CDR1 and CDR2 sequences are SGHAT and FQNNGV. The CDR3 extends over 14 amino acids. J was trimmed by 2 bases and V by 4 bases; bases with no gene match: 5. CDR3 protein: CASSSDRSPYEQYF. In DNA, the CDR3 is TGTGCCAGCAGCTCGGACAGGAGCCCCTACGAGCAGTACTTC.

V gene TRBV11-3 combines with J gene TRBJ2-3, with a possible D match to TRBD2 (6 bases). Germline CDR1 reads SGHNT; CDR2 reads YENEEA. The CDR3 has 15 amino acids. Trimming removed 5 bases at V and 2 bases at J, with 14 bases between. The CDR3 DNA reads TGTGCCAGCAGCCTGACTGGCGGGGTCACAGATACGCAGTATTTT. Translating it yields CASSLTGGVTDTQYF.

This clone appeared once. The same CDR3 arises from other DNA sequences in this sample as well. This chain links TRBV11-3 with TRBJ2-7; TRBD2 might be the D (6 bases). Per germline, CDR1 SGHNT and CDR2 YENEEA. The CDR3 runs to 14 residues. Trimming pared 1 base from V and 2 bases from J, leaving 9 bases between. CDR3 coding DNA: TGTGCCAGCAGCTTAGTCGCGGGAACCTACGAGCAGTACTTC. Translating gives CASSLVAGTYEQYF.

A few counts support this clone. The chain recombines TRBV18 with TRBJ2-6, with D unclear. The CDR3 contains 17 residues. Germline V gene data show CDR1 as KGHSH and CDR2 as LQKENI. V was shortened by 3 bases and J by 3 bases, with 15 bases between the two germline ends. CDR3 nucleotide sequence: TGTGCCAGCTCACCGAGGTTCACCGGTGGTGGGGCCAACGTCCTGACTTTC. It yields the protein CASSPRFTGGGANVLTF.

The J gene is TRBJ2-2, the V gene TRBV29-1; unclear D gene. V lost 2 bases and J 7 bases, leaving 2 bases between the germline ends. CDR1 is SQVTM, CDR2 ANQGSEA, per germline. The CDR3 is made up of 10 amino acids. The CDR3 region has the DNA TGCAGCGTTGAACACGGGGAGCTGTTTTTT. Translated: CSVEHGELFF.

This clone was seen at least ten times. This rearrangement joins TRBV7-8 to TRBJ1-3, with D possibly TRBD1 on 6 matching bases. The germline V gene has CDR1 SGHVS and CDR2 FQNEAQ. There are 15 residues in the CDR3. V shed 6 bases and J shed 4 bases, with 16 bases lying between them. This CDR3 reads CASRLREGTGNTIYF. DNA for the CDR3: TGTGCCAGCAGGTTAAGGGAAGGGACAGGAAACACCATATATTTT.

V is TRBV2 and J is TRBJ2-1; 10 nucleotides agree with TRBD2. In germline, CDR1 is SNHLY, CDR2 FYNNEI. V shed 7 bases and J 4 bases; nucleotides not matched to a gene: 7. CDR3 length: 15 residues. CDR3 residues: CASIFGAGGYNEQFF. The DNA of the CDR3 is TGTGCCAGCATATTCGGAGCGGGAGGGTACAATGAGCAGTTCTTC.

In its sample, this clone was seen once. V gene TRBV19 combines with J gene TRBJ1-2; D gene uncertain. CDR3 length equals 17 residues. Trimming removed 9 bases at V and 3 bases at J, with 26 bases between. Germline-derived CDR1 and CDR2 are LNHDA and SQIVND (reference sequence). CDR3 protein: CASLLAQDVSTDYGYTF. For the CDR3, the DNA is TGTGCCAGCCTCCTGGCCCAGGATGTTTCCACTGACTATGGCTACACCTTC.

V gene TRBV29-1 combines with J gene TRBJ2-3, with 11 positions matching TRBD2. Germline V gene lookup returns CDR1 SQVTM and CDR2 ANQGSEA. Trimming took 7 bases from V and 6 from J; bases not matched to a gene: 12. CDR3 length: 15 amino acids. CDR3 bases: TGCAGCGCTAGTAGCGGGAGGGCGGGCAGCGATACGCAGTATTTT. This codes for CSASSGRAGSDTQYF.

This chain connects TRBV7-3 to TRBJ2-1, with D maybe TRBD1 (5 bases). The CDR3 has 14 residues. V was pared by 5 bases and J by 2 bases, with 10 bases between. Germline V gene data show CDR1 as SGHTA and CDR2 as FQGTGA. The DNA for the CDR3 is TGTGCCAGCAGCCCCAGGGCAACCTACAATGAGCAGTTCTTC. Residues: CASSPRATYNEQFF.

The chain is built from TRBV2 and TRBJ1-2, with a tentative D call TRBD1 (5 bases). The germline V gene has CDR1 SNHLY and CDR2 FYNNEI. CDR3 length: 12 amino acids. The V gene lost 6 bases and the J gene lost 3 bases, with 8 bases spanning the gap. The CDR3 loop reads CASSQGYYGYTF. CDR3 nucleotide sequence: TGTGCCAGCAGCCAGGGTTACTATGGCTACACCTTC.

The rearrangement joins TRBV4-1 to TRBJ2-7; 11 positions match TRBD1. From germline, CDR1 is MGHRA and CDR2 YSYEKL. The CDR3 is made up of 14 amino acids. The V segment lost 5 bases and the J segment 5 bases; nucleotides outside the gene matches: 5. In DNA, the CDR3 is TGCGCCAGCAGCTTCCGGACAGGGGGCGACGAGCAGTACTTC. Encoded protein: CASSFRTGGDEQYF.

This clone was picked up a small number of times. The V and J genes are TRBV19 and TRBJ2-7; 7 nucleotides align to TRBD1. CDR1 and CDR2 from the germline V gene are LNHDA and SQIVND (reference sequence). J gave up 3 bases and V 6 bases, and 8 bases lay outside the gene matches. The CDR3 spans 14 residues. In nucleotides, the CDR3 is TGTGCCAGTAGGAGTACGGGACAGCACTACGAGCAGTACTTC. As protein: CASRSTGQHYEQYF.

The gene calls are TRBV27 and TRBJ1-1; the match to TRBD1 covers 9 bases. This CDR3 spans 14 amino acids. The germline V gene encodes CDR1 MNHEY and CDR2 SMNVEV (reference sequence). J lost 3 bases, V lost 10 bases, and 9 bases had no gene match. In nucleotides, the CDR3 is TGTGCCACCTGCAGGTGGACAGGGGACACTGAAGCTTTCTTT. This gives the protein CATCRWTGDTEAFF.

This clone has just one count. This chain joins TRBV4-2 and TRBJ1-4; 7 bases are shared with TRBD1. Germline CDR1 reads LGHNA; CDR2 reads YNFKEQ. V was clipped by 2 bases and J by 5 bases; unmatched bases: 11. CDR3 length equals 17 residues. CDR3: CASSQILSGQLNEKLFF. DNA for the CDR3: TGTGCCAGCAGCCAAATCCTGTCGGGACAGCTAAATGAAAAACTGTTTTTT.

The J gene is TRBJ1-6, the V gene TRBV28, with 9 positions matching TRBD1. J lost 9 bases, V lost 7 bases, and 7 bases had no gene match. The germline gives CDR1 MDHEN, CDR2 SYDVKM. The CDR3 is made up of 14 amino acids. The CDR3 sequence: CASITGGFGSPLHF. DNA for the CDR3: TGTGCCAGCATCACAGGGGGCTTTGGTTCACCCCTCCACTTT.

J is TRBJ2-1 and V is TRBV18; D could derive from TRBD1 or TRBD2 (5 bases each). This CDR3 is built from 14 residues. Germline V lookup: CDR1 KGHSH, CDR2 LQKENI. Trimming shortened V by 3 bases and J by 10 bases, and 16 bases separated the two germline ends. The DNA of the CDR3 is TGTGCCAGCTCACCGCAAGCTGGGACCCCAGAGCAGTTCTTC. It codes for CASSPQAGTPEQFF.

V and J are TRBV19 and TRBJ2-2; 8 nucleotides align to TRBD2. V gave up 0 bases and J gave up 7 bases; unmatched junction bases: 7. The CDR3 extends over 16 amino acids. Germline values: CDR1 LNHDA, CDR2 SQIVND (reference sequence). CDR3 nucleotide sequence: TGTGCCAGTAGTATAGACCCCGGGACTAGAGGCGGGGAGCTGTTTTTT. This encodes CASSIDPGTRGGELFF.

This sequence joins TRBV18 and TRBJ1-2; 8 positions match TRBD1. The CDR3 loop spans 13 amino acids. V gave up 5 bases and J gave up 6 bases; unmatched junction bases: 5. The germline CDR1 and CDR2 sequences are KGHSH and LQKENI. CDR3 loop: CASSSTGADGYTF. CDR3 coding DNA: TGTGCCAGCTCATCGACAGGGGCGGATGGCTACACCTTC.

This clone has only a few counts. The chain joins TRBV19 to TRBJ2-7; TRBD2 aligns across 8 bases. Germline-derived CDR1 and CDR2 are LNHDA and SQIVND (reference sequence). The length of the CDR3 is 16 residues. J gave up 2 bases and V 3 bases, and 9 bases lay outside the gene matches. The CDR3: CASSIQLAGLAYEQYF. The CDR3 DNA is TGTGCCAGTAGTATCCAATTAGCGGGACTGGCCTACGAGCAGTACTTC.

The chain is built from TRBV4-2 and TRBJ2-7, with D possibly being TRBD2 (6 bases). The germline CDR1 and CDR2 sequences are LGHNA and YNFKEQ. Deletions cut 2 bases from V and 7 bases from J, with 18 bases between. The CDR3 length is 15 residues. CDR3 sequence (DNA): TGTGCCAGCAGCCAACAGACCCAGGTGGAGGGGGAGCAGTACTTC. Translated, it gives CASSQQTQVEGEQYF.

This clone has only one observation. The rearrangement uses TRBV19 and TRBJ1-1, with D possibly being TRBD1 (5 bases). Trimming shortened V by 7 bases and J by 4 bases, and 16 bases separated the two germline ends. The CDR3 sequence is 14 residues long. Per germline, CDR1 LNHDA and CDR2 SQIVND (reference sequence). Here the CDR3 DNA reads TGTGCCAGTAATTCCCAGGGCCGAACCACTGAAGCTTTCTTT. Protein product: CASNSQGRTTEAFF. The whole variable domain, remainder taken from reference TRBV19 and TRBJ1-1, is DGGITQSPKYLFRKEGQNVTLSCEQNLNHDAMYWYRQDPGQGLRLIYYSQIVNDFQKGDIAEGYSVSREKKESFPLTVTSAQKNPTAFYLCASNSQGRTTEAFFGQGTRLTVV.